The entry below gives a single TCR beta chain sequence along with its context. The sample is drawn from a study of blood T cell repertoires in COVID-19. At the level of the study: Specimens from acute and convalescent COVID-19 originated in the United States, Italy and Spain. In each case, the material was cDNA or gDNA derived from T cells, B-cell-depleted T cells, or PBMCs.

Authors' data handling: Estimation of nucleated cell counts relied on the amplification of reference gene primers. Clones were read by immunoSEQ multiplex PCR, and TCRdb kept only the in-frame ones, dropping some. The V and J calls and clone size are taken from that table; D and trimming were inferred from the DNA. The data hold under 300,000 clones, with approximately 90% observed a single time. The CDR3 runs to 14 residues. Germline V gene sequence: CDR1 SGHRS, CDR2 YFSETQ. V lost 1 base and J 2 bases, leaving 9 bases between the germline ends. The TCR was taken from a middle-aged woman who had recovered from COVID-19. Sample: peripheral blood. The chain combines TRBV5-1 with TRBJ1-2; D is possibly TRBD1 (5 bases). The CDR3, as DNA: TGCGCCAGCAGCTTGTGGGGGGGAAACTATGGCTACACCTTC. It is translated as CASSLWGGNYGYTF.